The 16 T cell receptor beta chains given below trace back to one sample, sequenced in a study of early T cells in non-severe SARS-CoV-2 infection. Via MiXCR, TCRdb re-called the 5' RACE reads, giving one row per CDR3 protein. The sample contains roughly 110,000 distinct CDR3 sequences, around 10% of which appear only once. Sequencing input: whole blood. The receptors come from an adult who was a healthcare worker with PCR-confirmed SARS-CoV-2 infection or an uninfected control (not recorded which).

Comments on this clonotype: This could be a read error, since a much larger clone is one nucleotide away. V and J are TRBV6-2 or TRBV6-3 and TRBJ1-3; D is undetermined. Looked up from germline, CDR1 is MNHEY and CDR2 is SVGEGT. The CDR3 totals 16 residues. CDR3 in amino acids: CTSSGWTASSGNTIYF. The CDR3 bases are TGTACCAGCAGCGGATGGACGGCGAGCTCTGGAAACACCATATATTTT.

Many counts were recorded for this clonotype. The rearrangement links TRBV29-1 to TRBJ2-7; D is uncertain. V lost 6 bases and J lost 1, with 10 bases in between. The CDR3 sequence is 12 residues long. Germline CDR1 and CDR2: SQVTM and ANQGSEA. The CDR3 DNA reads TGCAGCGTGTCGATAGGATCCTACGAGCAGTACTTC. The encoded protein is CSVSIGSYEQYF.

This clonotype was counted ten times or more. The V call is TRBV4-3, the J call TRBJ2-2; 10 nucleotides align to TRBD2. V lost 0 bases, J lost 6 bases, and 1 base stayed unmatched. Germline CDR1 LGHNA, CDR2 YSLEER. This CDR3 is built from 15 residues. In nucleotides, the CDR3 is TGCGCCAGCAGCCAAGATACTAGCGGGGCCGGGGAGCTGTTTTTT. Residues: CASSQDTSGAGELFF.

This clonotype was counted at least ten times. The V gene is TRBV5-1, the J gene TRBJ2-3, with 8 bases lining up with TRBD1. The trim removed 1 base at V and 6 bases at J, leaving 13 bases unmatched. Germline loops: CDR1 SGHRS, CDR2 YFSETQ. This CDR3 spans 17 amino acids. CDR3 bases: TGCGCCAGCAGCTTGCAACCGGCAGGGTGGGACAGGGATACGCAGTATTTT. This translates into CASSLQPAGWDRDTQYF.

This clonotype has more than one count but fewer than ten. J is TRBJ2-2 and V is TRBV7-9, with 10 bases identical to TRBD2. This CDR3 comprises 17 residues. Losses at the gene ends were 5 bases for V and 5 bases for J; bases not matched to a gene: 11. Germline V gene data show CDR1 as SEHNR and CDR2 as FQNEAQ (reference sequence). CDR3: CASSALSGGLETGELFF. CDR3 bases: TGTGCCAGCAGCGCCCTTAGCGGGGGGCTGGAGACCGGGGAGCTGTTTTTT.

This clonotype was recorded at least ten times. The rearrangement uses TRBV12-3 or TRBV12-4 and TRBJ1-1; 8 nucleotides agree with TRBD1. CDR3 length: 14 residues. With V trimmed by 5 bases and J by 4 bases, 6 bases remained unmatched. CDR3 coding DNA: TGTGCCAGCAGTCGGACAGGGAAAGTCACTGAAGCTTTCTTT. Amino acids: CASSRTGKVTEAFF.

This clonotype occurred a few times. The rearrangement joins TRBV2 to TRBJ2-1; tentative D call: TRBD2 (6 bases). Germline CDR1 and CDR2: SNHLY and FYNNEI. CDR3 length equals 13 residues. V was shortened by 6 bases and J by 7 bases, with 13 bases between the two germline ends. The CDR3 DNA reads as TGTGCCAGCAGAGCCGGGACTGAAAATGAGCAGTTCTTC. Its translation is CASRAGTENEQFF.

This clonotype was found a few times. The chain uses TRBV27 and TRBJ2-7; no firm D call. V lost 5 bases and J 1 base, leaving 15 bases between the germline ends. The CDR3 contains 15 residues. CDR1 and CDR2 from the germline V gene are MNHEY and SMNVEV (reference sequence). CDR3 sequence: CASSPSNVDSYEQYF. The CDR3 DNA sequence: TGTGCCAGCAGTCCCTCTAACGTGGATTCCTACGAGCAGTACTTC.

This clonotype was found a few times. J is TRBJ1-3 and V is TRBV25-1; D is unresolved. The V end lost 4 bases, the J end lost 0 bases, and 13 bases lay between the germline ends. The CDR3 runs 16 residues. CDR1 MGHDK and CDR2 SYGVNS come from the germline V gene. CDR3 coding DNA: TGTGCCAGCAGTGTTGGAGGGAGGGCCTCTGGAAACACCATATATTTT. Protein: CASSVGGRASGNTIYF.

This clonotype was observed a few times. The chain recombines TRBV4-3 with TRBJ1-4; TRBD1 is a possible D gene (6 bases). This CDR3 is built from 15 residues. V was clipped by 4 bases and J by 6 bases, with 15 bases between them. Germline loops: CDR1 LGHNA, CDR2 YSLEER. CDR3 region: CASSRLQGDHEKLFF. Written as DNA, the CDR3 is TGCGCCAGCAGCCGATTACAGGGTGATCATGAAAAACTGTTTTTT.

This clonotype was seen more than once but under ten times. The chain has TRBV7-2 and TRBJ2-5, with D hard to call. Germline values: CDR1 SGHTA, CDR2 FQGNSA. V was shortened by 2 bases and J by 2 bases, with 9 bases between the two germline ends. The CDR3 sequence is 14 residues long. The DNA of the CDR3 is TGTGCCAGCAGCTTACAGGCCCTTCAAGAGACCCAGTACTTC. The encoded protein is CASSLQALQETQYF.

This clonotype was detected ten times or more. The chain employs TRBV3-1 and TRBJ2-2; D unclear. CDR1 is LGHDT and CDR2 is YNNKEL in the germline V gene (reference sequence). V gave up 2 bases and J gave up 9 bases, with 16 bases separating them. The CDR3 totals 15 residues. CDR3: CASSQNEFEARELFF. Here the CDR3 DNA reads TGTGCCAGCAGCCAAAACGAATTTGAAGCCCGGGAGCTGTTTTTT.

This clonotype was recorded a few times. The chain has TRBV12-3 or TRBV12-4 and TRBJ2-3, with 12 bases that match TRBD2. The CDR3 runs to 21 residues. V shed 2 bases, J shed 1 base, and the junction held 16 bases outside the gene matches. This CDR3 is CASSLSLAGGPEGDRTDTQYF. As DNA, the CDR3 is TGTGCCAGCAGTTTAAGCCTAGCGGGAGGGCCAGAGGGTGATCGCACAGATACGCAGTATTTT.

This clonotype has only a few counts. The chain couples TRBV6-5 to TRBJ2-1, with a tentative D call TRBD2 (6 bases). V was clipped by 0 bases and J by 0 bases, with 6 bases between them. The CDR3 is made up of 15 amino acids. CDR1 is MNHEY, CDR2 SVGAGI, per germline. The CDR3 here is CASSYSTSSYNEQFF. The CDR3 DNA follows: TGTGCCAGCAGTTACTCGACTAGCTCCTACAATGAGCAGTTCTTC.

This clonotype has a handful of counts. The chain uses TRBV15 and TRBJ1-5; perhaps TRBD1 as D (6 bases). CDR1 is LNHNV and CDR2 is YYDKDF in the germline V gene (reference sequence). This CDR3 contains 14 residues. V dropped 8 bases and J dropped 4 bases, with 15 bases sitting between them. The CDR3 nucleotides read TGTGCCACCCGGACAGTAGGGTTAAATCAGCCCCAGCATTTT. It yields the protein CATRTVGLNQPQHF.

The genes are TRBV13 and TRBJ2-7; tentatively, D is TRBD2 (5 bases). The CDR3 extends over 15 amino acids. Trimming pared 1 base from V and 1 base from J, leaving 11 bases between. CDR1 is PRHDT and CDR2 is FYEKMQ in the germline V gene (reference sequence). The CDR3: CASSLEGSQSYEQYF. CDR3 in DNA: TGTGCCAGCAGCTTAGAAGGGAGCCAATCCTACGAGCAGTACTTC.